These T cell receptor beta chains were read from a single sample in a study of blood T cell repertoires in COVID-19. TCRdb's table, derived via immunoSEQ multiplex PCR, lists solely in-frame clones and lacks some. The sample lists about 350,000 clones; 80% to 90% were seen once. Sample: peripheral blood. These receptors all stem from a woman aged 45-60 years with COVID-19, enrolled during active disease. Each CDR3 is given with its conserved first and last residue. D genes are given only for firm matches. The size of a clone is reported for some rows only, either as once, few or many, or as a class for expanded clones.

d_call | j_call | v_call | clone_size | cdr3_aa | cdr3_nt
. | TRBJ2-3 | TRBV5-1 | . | CASSLDSTRTDTQYF | TGCGCCAGCAGCTTGGACAGCACCCGCACAGATACGCAGTATTTT
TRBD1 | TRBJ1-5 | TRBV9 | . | CASSVGTGVGNQPQHF | TGTGCCAGCAGCGTAGGGACAGGGGTAGGCAATCAGCCCCAGCATTTT
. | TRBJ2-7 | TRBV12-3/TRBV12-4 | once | CASRIAESYEQYF | TGTGCCAGCAGGATAGCGGAAAGCTACGAGCAGTACTTC
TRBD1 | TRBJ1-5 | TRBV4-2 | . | CASSQDGGGHSNQPQHF | TGTGCCAGCAGCCAAGATGGAGGGGGCCATAGCAATCAGCCCCAGCATTTT
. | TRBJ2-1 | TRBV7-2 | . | CASSLGPYNEQFF | TGTGCCAGCAGCCTGGGCCCCTACAATGAGCAGTTCTTC
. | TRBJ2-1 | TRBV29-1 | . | CSLGISLAHEQFF | TGCAGCTTGGGGATTTCCCTAGCGCATGAGCAGTTCTTC
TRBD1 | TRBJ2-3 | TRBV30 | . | CAWSVRTGTNTDTQYF | TGTGCCTGGAGTGTAAGGACAGGGACAAACACAGATACGCAGTATTTT
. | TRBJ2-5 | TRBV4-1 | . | CASSQAKGGETQYF | TGCGCCAGCAGCCAAGCTAAGGGAGGAGAGACCCAGTACTTC
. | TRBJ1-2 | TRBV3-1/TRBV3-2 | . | CASSPTGRGINYGYTF | TGTGCCAGCAGCCCAACAGGGAGGGGCATTAACTATGGCTACACCTTC
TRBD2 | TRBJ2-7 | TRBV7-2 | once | CASSITPGLVSSEQYF | TGTGCCAGCAGCATTACTCCGGGACTAGTAAGCTCCGAGCAGTACTTC
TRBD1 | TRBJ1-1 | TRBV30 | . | CAWRDRVGAFF | TGTGCCTGGCGGGACAGGGTAGGGGCTTTCTTT
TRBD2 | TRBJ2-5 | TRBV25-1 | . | CASSPPFGAGGWETQYF | TGTGCCAGCAGCCCCCCGTTTGGAGCGGGAGGGTGGGAGACCCAGTACTTC
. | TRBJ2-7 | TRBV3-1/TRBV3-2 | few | CASSPSVGQQWIDRHEQYF | TGTGCCAGCAGCCCTTCGGTAGGACAACAATGGATAGACCGGCACGAGCAGTACTTC
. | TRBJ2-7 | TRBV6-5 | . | CASSYSGTFPSEQYF | TGTGCCAGCAGTTACTCCGGGACATTTCCTTCCGAGCAGTACTTC
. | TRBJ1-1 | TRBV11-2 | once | CASSPRAGDTEAFF | TGTGCCAGCAGCCCGCGTGCAGGGGACACTGAAGCTTTCTTT
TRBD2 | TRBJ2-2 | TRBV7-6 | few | CASSLAGGPTGELFF | TGTGCCAGCAGTTTAGCGGGAGGCCCGACCGGGGAGCTGTTTTTT
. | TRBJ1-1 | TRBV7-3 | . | CASSRSLGSTEAFF | TGTGCCAGCAGCCGGTCCCTTGGGAGTACTGAAGCTTTCTTT
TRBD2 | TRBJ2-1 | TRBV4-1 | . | CASSQDRGLAVYNEQFF | TGCGCCAGCAGCCAAGATAGGGGACTAGCGGTCTACAATGAGCAGTTCTTC
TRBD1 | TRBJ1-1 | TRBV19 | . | CASRETGGSVNTEAFF | TGTGCCAGTAGAGAGACAGGGGGATCGGTGAACACTGAAGCTTTCTTT
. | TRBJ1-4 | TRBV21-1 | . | CASSGTDRDGVNEKLFF | TGTGCCAGCAGCGGTACGGACAGGGACGGGGTTAATGAAAAACTGTTTTTT
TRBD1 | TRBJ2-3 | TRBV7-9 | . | CASTLGQGITDTQYF | TGTGCCAGCACCCTAGGACAGGGAATCACAGATACGCAGTATTTT
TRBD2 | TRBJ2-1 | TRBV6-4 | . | CASSRTSFSYNEQFF | TGTGCCAGCAGCCGGACTAGCTTCTCCTACAATGAGCAGTTCTTC
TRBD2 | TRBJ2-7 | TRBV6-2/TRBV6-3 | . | CASSWASGAYEQYF | TGTGCCAGCAGTTGGGCTAGCGGGGCCTACGAGCAGTACTTC
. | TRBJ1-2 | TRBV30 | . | CAWSVRRASYGYTF | TGTGCCTGGAGTGTACGGCGGGCCTCTTATGGCTACACCTTC
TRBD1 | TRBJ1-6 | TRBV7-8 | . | CASSLEGTGWNSPLHF | TGTGCCAGCAGCTTAGAAGGGACAGGGTGGAATTCACCCCTCCACTTT
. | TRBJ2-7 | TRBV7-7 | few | CASSLTPQETHEQYF | TGTGCCAGCAGCTTAACGCCCCAGGAAACCCACGAGCAGTACTTC
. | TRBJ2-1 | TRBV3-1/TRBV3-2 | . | CASSVEGFGPRGNEQFF | TGTGCCAGCAGCGTGGAAGGGTTCGGGCCCCGCGGGAATGAGCAGTTCTTC
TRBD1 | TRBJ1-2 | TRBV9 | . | CASSVRTGATNYGYTF | TGTGCCAGCAGCGTCAGGACAGGTGCCACTAACTATGGCTACACCTTC
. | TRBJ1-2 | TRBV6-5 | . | CASNQPGSTGGYTF | TGTGCCAGCAACCAGCCGGGAAGCACGGGAGGCTACACCTTC
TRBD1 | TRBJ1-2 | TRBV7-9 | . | CASSSLGQLNYGYTF | TGTGCCAGCAGCTCTTTGGGACAGCTTAACTATGGCTACACCTTC
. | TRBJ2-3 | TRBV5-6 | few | CASSSLVVDTQYF | TGTGCCAGCAGCTCCCTAGTCGTAGATACGCAGTATTTT
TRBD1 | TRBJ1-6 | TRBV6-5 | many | CASSAPGQGTSPLHF | TGTGCCAGCAGCGCTCCGGGACAGGGTACTTCACCCCTCCACTTT
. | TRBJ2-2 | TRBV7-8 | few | CASAPRTALNTGELFF | TGTGCCAGTGCTCCCCGCACAGCCCTGAACACCGGGGAGCTGTTTTTT
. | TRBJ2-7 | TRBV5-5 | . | CASSLQPGEGYEQYF | TGTGCCAGCAGCTTGCAGCCGGGAGAAGGTTACGAGCAGTACTTC
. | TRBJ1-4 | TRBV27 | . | CASSFRGQGWIEKLFF | TGTGCCAGCAGTTTCCGCGGGCAGGGGTGGATTGAAAAACTGTTTTTT
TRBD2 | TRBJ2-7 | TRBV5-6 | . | CASSLGFSSGSYEQYF | TGTGCCAGCAGCTTGGGGTTTTCAAGCGGGAGTTACGAGCAGTACTTC
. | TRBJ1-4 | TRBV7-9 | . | CASSERDTNEKLFF | TGTGCCAGCAGCGAGCGAGATACTAATGAAAAACTGTTTTTT
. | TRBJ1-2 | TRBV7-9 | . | CASSSTMDKFYGYTF | TGTGCCAGCAGCTCCACTATGGACAAATTCTATGGCTACACCTTC
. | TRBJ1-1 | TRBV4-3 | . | CASSQGLLNTEAFF | TGCGCCAGCAGCCAAGGACTGTTGAACACTGAAGCTTTCTTT
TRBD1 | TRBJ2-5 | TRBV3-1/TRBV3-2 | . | CASSSRTGGWRETQYF | TGTGCCAGCAGCTCCCGGACAGGGGGCTGGCGAGAGACCCAGTACTTC
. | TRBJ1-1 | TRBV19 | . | CASSIFSTGTEAFF | TGTGCCAGTAGTATTTTCAGCACAGGGACTGAAGCTTTCTTT
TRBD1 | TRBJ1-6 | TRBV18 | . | CASSPGQGRREGFSPLHF | TGTGCCAGCTCACCAGGACAGGGACGTAGAGAGGGGTTTTCACCCCTCCACTTT
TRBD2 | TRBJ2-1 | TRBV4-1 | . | CASSQDRSGSPLYNEQFF | TGCGCCAGCAGCCAAGATCGGAGCGGGAGTCCCCTTTACAATGAGCAGTTCTTC